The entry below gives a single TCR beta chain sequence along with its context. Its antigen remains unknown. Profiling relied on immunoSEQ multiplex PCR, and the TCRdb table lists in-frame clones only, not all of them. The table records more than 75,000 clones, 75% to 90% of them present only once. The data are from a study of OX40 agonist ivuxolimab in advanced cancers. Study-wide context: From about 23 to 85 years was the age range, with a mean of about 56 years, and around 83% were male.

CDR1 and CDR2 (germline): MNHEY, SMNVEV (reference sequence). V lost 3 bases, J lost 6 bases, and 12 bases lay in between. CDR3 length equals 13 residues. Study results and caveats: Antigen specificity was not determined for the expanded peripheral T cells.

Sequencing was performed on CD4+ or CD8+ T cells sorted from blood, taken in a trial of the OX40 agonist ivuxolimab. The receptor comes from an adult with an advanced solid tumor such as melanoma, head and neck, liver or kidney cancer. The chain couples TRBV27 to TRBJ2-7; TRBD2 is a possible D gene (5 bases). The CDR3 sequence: CASSFSVQTEQYF. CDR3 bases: TGTGCCAGCAGTTTTAGCGTCCAGACCGAGCAGTACTTC.